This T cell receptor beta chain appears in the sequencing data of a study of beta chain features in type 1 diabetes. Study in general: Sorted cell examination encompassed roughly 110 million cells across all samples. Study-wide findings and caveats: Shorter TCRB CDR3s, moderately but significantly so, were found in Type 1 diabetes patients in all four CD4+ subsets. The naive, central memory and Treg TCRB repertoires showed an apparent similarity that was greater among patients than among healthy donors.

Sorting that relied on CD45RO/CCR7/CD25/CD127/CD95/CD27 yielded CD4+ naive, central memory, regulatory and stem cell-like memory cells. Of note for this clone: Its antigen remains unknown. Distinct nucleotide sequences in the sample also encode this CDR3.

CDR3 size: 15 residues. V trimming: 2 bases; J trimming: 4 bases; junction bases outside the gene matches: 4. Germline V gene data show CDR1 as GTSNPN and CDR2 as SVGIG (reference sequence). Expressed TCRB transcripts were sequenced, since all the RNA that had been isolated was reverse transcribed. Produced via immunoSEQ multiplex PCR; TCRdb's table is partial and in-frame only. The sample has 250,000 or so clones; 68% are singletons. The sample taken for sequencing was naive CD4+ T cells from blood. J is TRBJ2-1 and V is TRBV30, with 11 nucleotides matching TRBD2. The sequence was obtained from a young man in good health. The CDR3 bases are TGTGCCTGGAGTTTGGGGACTAGCGGTTACAATGAGCAGTTCTTC. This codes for CAWSLGTSGYNEQFF.